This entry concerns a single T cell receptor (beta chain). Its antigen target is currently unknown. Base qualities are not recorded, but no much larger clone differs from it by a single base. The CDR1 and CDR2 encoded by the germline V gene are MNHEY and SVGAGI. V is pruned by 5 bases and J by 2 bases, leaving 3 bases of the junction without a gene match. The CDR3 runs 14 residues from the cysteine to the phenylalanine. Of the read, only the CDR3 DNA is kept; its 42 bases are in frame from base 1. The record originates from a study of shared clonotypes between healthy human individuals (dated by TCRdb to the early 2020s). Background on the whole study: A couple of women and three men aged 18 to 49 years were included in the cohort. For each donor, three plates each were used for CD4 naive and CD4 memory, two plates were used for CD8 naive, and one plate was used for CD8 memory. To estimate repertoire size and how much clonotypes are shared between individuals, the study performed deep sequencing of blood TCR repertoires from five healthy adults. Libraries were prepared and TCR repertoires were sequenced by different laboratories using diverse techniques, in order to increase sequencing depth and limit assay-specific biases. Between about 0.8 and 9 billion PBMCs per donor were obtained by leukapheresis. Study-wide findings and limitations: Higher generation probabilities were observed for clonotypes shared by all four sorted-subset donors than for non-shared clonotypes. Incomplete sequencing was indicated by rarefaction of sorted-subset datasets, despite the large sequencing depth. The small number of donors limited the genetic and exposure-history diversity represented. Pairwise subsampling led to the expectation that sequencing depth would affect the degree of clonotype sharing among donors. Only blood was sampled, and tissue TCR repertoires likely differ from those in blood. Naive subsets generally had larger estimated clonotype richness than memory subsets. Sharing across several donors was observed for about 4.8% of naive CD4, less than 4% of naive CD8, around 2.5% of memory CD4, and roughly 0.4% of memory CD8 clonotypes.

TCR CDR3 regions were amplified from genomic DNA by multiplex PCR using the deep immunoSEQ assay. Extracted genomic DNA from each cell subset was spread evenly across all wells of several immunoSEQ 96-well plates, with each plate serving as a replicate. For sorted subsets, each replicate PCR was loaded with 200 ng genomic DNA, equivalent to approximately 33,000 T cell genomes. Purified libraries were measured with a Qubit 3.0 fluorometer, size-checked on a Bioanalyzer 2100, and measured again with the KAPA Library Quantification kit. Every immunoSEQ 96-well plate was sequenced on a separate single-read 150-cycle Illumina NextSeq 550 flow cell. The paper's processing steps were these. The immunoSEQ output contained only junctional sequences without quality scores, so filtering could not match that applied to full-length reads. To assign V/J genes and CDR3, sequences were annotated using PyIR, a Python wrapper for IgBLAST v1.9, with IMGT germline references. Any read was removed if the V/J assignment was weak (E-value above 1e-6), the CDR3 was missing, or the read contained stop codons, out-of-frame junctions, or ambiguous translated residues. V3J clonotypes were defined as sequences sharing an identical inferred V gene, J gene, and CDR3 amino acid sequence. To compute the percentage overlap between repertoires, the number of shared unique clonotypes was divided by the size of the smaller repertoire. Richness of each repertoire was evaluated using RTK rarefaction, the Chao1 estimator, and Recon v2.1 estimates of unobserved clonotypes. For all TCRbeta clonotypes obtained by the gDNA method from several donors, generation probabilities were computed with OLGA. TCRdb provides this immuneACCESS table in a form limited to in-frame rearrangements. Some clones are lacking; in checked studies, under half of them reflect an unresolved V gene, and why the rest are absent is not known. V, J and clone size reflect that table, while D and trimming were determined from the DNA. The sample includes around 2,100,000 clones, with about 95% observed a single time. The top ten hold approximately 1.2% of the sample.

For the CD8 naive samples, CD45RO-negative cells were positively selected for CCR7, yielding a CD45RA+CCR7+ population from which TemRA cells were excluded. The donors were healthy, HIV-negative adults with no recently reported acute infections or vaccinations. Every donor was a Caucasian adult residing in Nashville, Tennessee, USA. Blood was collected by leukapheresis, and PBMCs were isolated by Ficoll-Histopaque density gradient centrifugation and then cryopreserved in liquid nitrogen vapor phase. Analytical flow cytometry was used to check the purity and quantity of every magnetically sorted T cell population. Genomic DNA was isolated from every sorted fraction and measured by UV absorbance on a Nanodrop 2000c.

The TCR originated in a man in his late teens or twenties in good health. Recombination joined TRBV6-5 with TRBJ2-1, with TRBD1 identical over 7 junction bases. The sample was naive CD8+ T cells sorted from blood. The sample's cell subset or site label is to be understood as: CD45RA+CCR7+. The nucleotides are TGTGCCAGCAGTCCCGGGACAGCCTACAATGAGCAGTTCTTC. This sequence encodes CASSPGTAYNEQFF.